Here is one T cell receptor (beta chain) with its context. V lost 2 bases to trimming and J lost 3 bases, with 5 bases between them. There are 12 residues in the CDR3. This specimen comes from a study of blood T cell repertoires in COVID-19. Generated by immunoSEQ multiplex PCR, the TCRdb table keeps only in-frame clones and is missing some. The sample has roughly 240,000 clones, roughly 85% seen once. Sample: peripheral blood. The J gene is TRBJ2-7, the V gene TRBV12-3 or TRBV12-4; D unclear. The sequence was collected from a man in his forties or fifties with COVID-19, enrolled during active disease. The CDR3 DNA reads as TGTGCCAGCAGTTTATCAATCTACGAGCAGTACTTC. Residues: CASSLSIYEQYF.